This TCR beta chain is from a study of beta chain features in type 1 diabetes. On the study more broadly: When patients were set against healthy donors, age, gender and cell yields were similar.

Study-wide points: TCRB CDR3 length was moderately but significantly reduced in all four CD4+ subsets of Type 1 diabetes patients.

Turning to this clone: Its antigen is as yet unknown.

Trimming took off 3 bases at V and 4 bases at J, with 13 bases between the two ends. Germline V gene data show CDR1 as SGHRS and CDR2 as YFSETQ. CDR3 length: 14 amino acids. All of the sorted populations showed purity greater than 95%. As every portion of the isolated RNA was reverse transcribed, the sequencing read expressed TCRB transcripts. Here immunoSEQ multiplex PCR was the method, and the copy in TCRdb shows in-frame clones only, minus some. The sample yields about 240,000 clones, approximately 13% seen once. Sequencing was carried out using naive CD4+ T cells from blood. The clonotype comes from a man aged 25-45 years with type 1 diabetes. The rearrangement joins TRBV5-1 to TRBJ1-2; D not certain. The CDR3 sequence: CASSWAGSGYGYTF. The CDR3 nucleotides read TGCGCCAGCAGCTGGGCGGGGTCGGGCTATGGCTACACCTTC.